Here is one T cell receptor (beta chain) with its context. This clonotype has only a few counts. No antigen is known for it. No base quality information exists; no much larger clone differs at one position. Trimmed from V: 0 bases; trimmed from J: 8 bases; junction bases lacking a gene match: 8. CDR3 length: 16 amino acids, cysteine to phenylalanine. The sequence is cut down to CDR3 DNA, 48 bases in frame from base 1. CDR1 is given as SGHRS and CDR2 as YFSETQ, both from the germline V gene. This specimen comes from a study of T-cell memory formation after mild COVID-19 (dated by TCRdb to about 2021). With regard to the full study: Most TCR sequence clusters were specific to one of the two donors. The cohort was made up of two young adult volunteers, one female and one male, who were previously healthy. T-cell clones expanding and contracting after mild COVID-19 in a couple of donors were tracked by longitudinal TCRalpha and TCRbeta repertoire sequencing. The investigation overall reported the following: The second-wave clones that peaked on day 37 were not confirmed to be SARS-CoV-2 specific. The study included only a couple of mild cases, and larger cohorts that include severe cases with pre-infection samples were judged to be necessary. Clones that contracted from day 15 to 85 showed balanced CD4/CD8 phenotypes, whereas a second wave of clones that expanded from day 15 to 37 leaned towards CD4+. Some responding clones were found in pre-infection memory, which suggests that pre-existing cross-reactive memory T cells took part in the SARS-CoV-2 response. Contracting CD4+ clones were found mainly in CM and EM memory subsets, while CD8+ clones were enriched in EMRA.

TCRdb lists the instrument as Illumina NovaSeq 6000. TCRalpha and TCRbeta cDNA libraries were built by 5'RACE with constant-segment primers, adding sample barcodes and unique molecular identifiers. RNA was extracted from every sample with Trizol reagent. Library amplification was performed in two PCR steps, and a second sample barcode and Illumina TruSeq adapters were introduced in the second step. Libraries were sequenced on an Illumina NovaSeq with 2 x 150 bp paired-end reads. The authors' analysis ran thus. With migec v1.2.7, reads were demultiplexed and then collapsed into UMI-guided consensus sequences. Using mixcr v2.1.11, UMI consensuses were aligned to TRA and TRB V and J templates and then assembled into clonotypes. Expanded or contracted clonotypes were those called significant by both edgeR and NoisET, with noise models trained on biological replicates. For edgeR calls, a false discovery rate-adjusted p below 0.01 and a log2 fold-change threshold of 1 were applied. As an exploratory analysis of dynamics, max-normalized trajectories of the 1000 most abundant clonotypes were examined with PCA combined with hierarchical clustering. Separately sequenced CD4+ and CD8+ repertoires were used to assign a CD4 or CD8 phenotype to each responding clone. TCRdb trimmed the raw reads at Q25, called clones with MiXCR and kept productive beta chains. Each CDR3 protein gets just one entry, which takes the most common genes and DNA from the rows behind it. For this entry, the V and J calls and clone size follow TCRdb and not the study's own pipeline. The sample yields around 190,000 distinct CDR3 sequences; around 20% were counted once. The ten largest clones capture roughly 4.3% of the sample.

Ficoll-Paque density gradient centrifugation was the method used to isolate PBMCs. This receptor chain uses TRBV5-1 and TRBJ2-1, and 10 bases in between align with TRBD2. The specimen was PBMCs or a T cell subset sorted from them (not recorded which). The clonotype originates from a man in his late teens or twenties who had mild COVID-19 (a few samples of this study predate the infection). The sample titles of this study are shuffled in the database, so cell type and time point are left out; the donor was told from shared clones. CDR3 loop: CASSLVVSGGPDEQFF. The DNA sequence is as follows: TGCGCCAGCAGCTTGGTGGTTAGCGGGGGGCCGGATGAGCAGTTCTTC.